This T cell receptor beta chain was obtained from a study of OX40 agonist ivuxolimab in advanced cancers. Study-level background: The costimulatory receptor OX40 (CD134) was targeted by ivuxolimab, a fully human IgG2 agonistic monoclonal antibody. The monotherapy dose-escalation portion (N of about 47 patients) of the phase I ivuxolimab trial is reported in the paper. Partial responses occurred in three dose-escalation patients, of whom one had hepatocellular carcinoma and two had cutaneous melanoma. Prior anti-PD-1, anti-PD-L1 or anti-CTLA-4 therapy was permitted, and checkpoint inhibitors had been received by 40% to 50% of dose-escalation patients. The point of sequencing TCRbeta in the periphery was to test whether ivuxolimab changed TCR sequence diversity and drove clonal T-cell expansion. Intravenous ivuxolimab was administered to patients every 2 weeks at six dose levels: 0.01, 0.1, 0.3, 1.5, 3 and 10 mg/kg. Among the roughly 50 dose-escalation patients, 19 had hepatocellular carcinoma, approximately 15 melanoma, 9 renal cell carcinoma and 9 head and neck cancer. In the dose-escalation cohort, 70% to 90% of patients were male, and the mean age was roughly 60 years with a range of roughly 23 to 90.

Beyond this particular receptor, the publication reports: Partial responders in the 0.1-3.0 mg/kg groups had among the lowest normalized peripheral clonal expansion, especially among CD8+ T cells. On average, CD8+ T cells showed more expanded clones than CD4+ T cells after ivuxolimab. At doses from 0.1 to 3.0 mg/kg, clonal expansion was seen in both CD4+ and CD8+ blood T cells between baseline and week 6. Antigen specificity was not determined for the clonally expanded peripheral T cells. Low levels of normalized T-cell clonal expansion were also seen in some patients who did not respond.

As to this clone: The specificity of this receptor is unknown. The record has no base qualities; no much larger clone is one base away.

Genomic DNA was isolated from the sorted cells so that the TCRbeta CDR3 region could be sequenced. The immunoSEQ Assay was used for sequencing of TCRbeta CDR3 regions. TCRdb retrieved this table from immuneACCESS and kept in-frame rearrangements only. Not all clones are present; in checked studies, unresolved V genes account for under half, and no reason is known for the remainder. Here the sample has about 43,000 clones; approximately 84% occur a single time. About 32% of the sample goes to the ten largest clones. The trial excluded patients who had a history of autoimmune disease or were on systemic immunosuppression. Peripheral blood for TCR sequencing was collected from all dose cohorts at baseline, on cycle 4 day 1, and on cycle 7 day 1. Samples were obtained from an open-label, multicenter, first-in-human phase I dose-escalation trial of ivuxolimab. Adults with locally advanced or metastatic melanoma, renal cell carcinoma, hepatocellular carcinoma or head and neck squamous cell carcinoma were enrolled in the trial. Before TCR sequencing, CD4+ T cells and CD8+ T cells from peripheral blood were sorted into separate populations.

The source material was CD4+ or CD8+ T cells sorted from blood, sampled in a trial of the OX40 agonist ivuxolimab. This clonotype originated in an adult with an advanced solid tumor such as melanoma, head and neck, liver or kidney cancer.

Read as DNA, the sequence is TGTGCCAGCAGCTTACTAGCGACTGGGGAGCTGTTTTTT. Its protein reads: CASSLLATGELFF. Recombination linked TRBV7-2 to TRBJ2-2; a tentative D match to TRBD2 spans 6 bases. From the germline V gene, CDR1 is SGHTA and CDR2 is FQGNSA. Cut back by 2 bases and 8 bases, the V and J ends lie 9 bases apart. From its cysteine to its phenylalanine, the CDR3 spans 13 amino acids. Only the CDR3 part of the read is kept: 39 bases, read in frame from the first base.